What follows describes a single T cell receptor beta chain. Its antigen is undetermined. This specimen comes from a study of T cell responses to AZD1222 COVID-19 vaccine. Study in general: Some second doses came at about 4 weeks and others at about 12 weeks; these were pooled.

There are 14 residues in the CDR3. Per the germline V gene, CDR1 is KGHSH and CDR2 is LQKENI. V lost 6 bases and J 1 base, leaving 12 bases between the germline ends. Generated by immunoSEQ multiplex PCR, the TCRdb table keeps only in-frame clones and is missing some. Of 150,000 to 200,000 clones listed, approximately 93% were seen once; the top ten hold around 0.9%. Study observations and caveats: Clonal diversity was possibly underestimated; the donors were predominantly white British and more often female. Unmutated variant regions are reportedly targeted by nearly half of spike-specific TCRs. After two AZD1222 doses, spike-specific TCR breadth and depth rose versus day 0.

This sequence was found in an adult in good health. This chain links TRBV18 with TRBJ2-5, with a weak D call TRBD1 (5 bases). The sequencing here drew on peripheral blood, taken on day 0 of AZD1222 vaccination. The CDR3 spells CASSIGAAQETQYF. The CDR3 DNA sequence: TGTGCCAGCTCGATTGGGGCCGCCCAAGAGACCCAGTACTTC.